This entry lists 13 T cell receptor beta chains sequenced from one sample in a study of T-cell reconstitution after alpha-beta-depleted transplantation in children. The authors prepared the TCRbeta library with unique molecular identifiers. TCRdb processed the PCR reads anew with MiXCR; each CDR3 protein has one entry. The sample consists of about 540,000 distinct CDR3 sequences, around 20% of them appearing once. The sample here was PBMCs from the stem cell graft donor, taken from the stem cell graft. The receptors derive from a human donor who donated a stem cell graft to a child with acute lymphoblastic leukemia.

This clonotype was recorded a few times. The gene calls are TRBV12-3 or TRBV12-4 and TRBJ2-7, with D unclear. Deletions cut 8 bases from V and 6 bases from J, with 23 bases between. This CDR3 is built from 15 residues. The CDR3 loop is CASGAKGSIASEQYF. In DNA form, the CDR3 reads TGTGCCAGCGGTGCAAAGGGTTCGATAGCCAGCGAGCAGTACTTC.

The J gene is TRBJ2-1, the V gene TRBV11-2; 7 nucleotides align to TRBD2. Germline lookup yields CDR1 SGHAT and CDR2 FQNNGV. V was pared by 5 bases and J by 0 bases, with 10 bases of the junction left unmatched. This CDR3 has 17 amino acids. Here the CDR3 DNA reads TGTGCCAGCAGCCGAGGGAGGGGAGGGAGCTCCTACAATGAGCAGTTCTTC. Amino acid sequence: CASSRGRGGSSYNEQFF.

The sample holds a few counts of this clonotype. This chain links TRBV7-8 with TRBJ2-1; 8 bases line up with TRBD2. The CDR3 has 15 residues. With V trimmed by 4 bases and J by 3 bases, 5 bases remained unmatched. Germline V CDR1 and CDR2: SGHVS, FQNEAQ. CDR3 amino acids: CASSSIAGSYNEQFF. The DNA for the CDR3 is TGTGCCAGCAGCTCTATAGCGGGAAGCTACAATGAGCAGTTCTTC.

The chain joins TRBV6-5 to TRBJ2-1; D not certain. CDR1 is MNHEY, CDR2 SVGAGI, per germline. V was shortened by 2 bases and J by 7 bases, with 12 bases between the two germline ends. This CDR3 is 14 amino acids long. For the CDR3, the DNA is TGTGCCAGCAGTTACGGGCCTAGGCGGAATGAGCAGTTCTTC. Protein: CASSYGPRRNEQFF.

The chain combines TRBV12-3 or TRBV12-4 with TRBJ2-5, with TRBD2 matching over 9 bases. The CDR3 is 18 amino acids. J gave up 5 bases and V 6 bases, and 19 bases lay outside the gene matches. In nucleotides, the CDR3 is TGTGCCAGCAGCCGCGGGGGGGTCGGCGGGAGAAGCGGGGAGACCCAGTACTTC. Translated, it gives CASSRGGVGGRSGETQYF.

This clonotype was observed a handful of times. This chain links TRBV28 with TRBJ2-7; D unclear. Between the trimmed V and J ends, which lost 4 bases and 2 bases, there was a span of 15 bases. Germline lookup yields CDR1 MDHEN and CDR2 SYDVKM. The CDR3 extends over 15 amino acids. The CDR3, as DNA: TGTGCCAGCAGTTCCCGGACGGGTCTTACCTACGAGCAGTACTTC. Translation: CASSSRTGLTYEQYF.

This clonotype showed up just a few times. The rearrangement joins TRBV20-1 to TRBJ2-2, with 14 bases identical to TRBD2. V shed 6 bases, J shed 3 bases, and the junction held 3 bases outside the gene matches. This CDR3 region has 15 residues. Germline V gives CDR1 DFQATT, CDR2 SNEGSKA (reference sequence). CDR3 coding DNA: TGCAGTGCGAGGACTAGCGGGAGGTACACCGGGGAGCTGTTTTTT. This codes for CSARTSGRYTGELFF.

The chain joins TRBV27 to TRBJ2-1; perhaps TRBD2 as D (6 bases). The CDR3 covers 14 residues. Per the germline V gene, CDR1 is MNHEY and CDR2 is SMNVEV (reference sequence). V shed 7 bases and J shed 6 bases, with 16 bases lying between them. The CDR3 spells CASTPVGGFNEQFF. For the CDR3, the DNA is TGTGCCAGCACCCCGGTAGGAGGGTTCAATGAGCAGTTCTTC.

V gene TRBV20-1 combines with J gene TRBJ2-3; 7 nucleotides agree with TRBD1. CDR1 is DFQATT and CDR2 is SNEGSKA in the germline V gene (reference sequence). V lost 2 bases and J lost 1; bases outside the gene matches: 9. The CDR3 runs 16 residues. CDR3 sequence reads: CSARRIGTEGTDTQYF. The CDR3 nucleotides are TGCAGTGCTAGAAGGATTGGGACAGAAGGCACAGATACGCAGTATTTT.

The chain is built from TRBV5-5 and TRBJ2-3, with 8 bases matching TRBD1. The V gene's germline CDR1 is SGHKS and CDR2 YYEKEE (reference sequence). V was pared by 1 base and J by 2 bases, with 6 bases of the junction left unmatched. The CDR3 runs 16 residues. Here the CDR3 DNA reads TGTGCCAGCAGCTTGACCACAGGGGGTATCACAGATACGCAGTATTTT. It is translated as CASSLTTGGITDTQYF.

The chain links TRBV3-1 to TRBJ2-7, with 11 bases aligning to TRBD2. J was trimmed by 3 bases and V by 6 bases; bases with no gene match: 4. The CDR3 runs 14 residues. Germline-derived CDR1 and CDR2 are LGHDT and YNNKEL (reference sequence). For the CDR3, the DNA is TGTGCCAGCAGACCTAGCGGGAGGCGCTACGAGCAGTACTTC. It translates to CASRPSGRRYEQYF.

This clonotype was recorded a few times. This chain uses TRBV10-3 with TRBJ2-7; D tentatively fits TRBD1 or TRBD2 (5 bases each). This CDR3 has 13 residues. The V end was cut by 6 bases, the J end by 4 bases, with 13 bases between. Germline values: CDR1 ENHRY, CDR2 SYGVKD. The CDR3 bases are TGTGCCATCAGCGGGACCTCCTATTACGAGCAGTACTTC. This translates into CAISGTSYYEQYF.

The CDR3 sequence: CASSPGHGNQPQHF. DNA for the CDR3: TGTGCCAGCAGTCCGGGACATGGCAATCAGCCCCAGCATTTT. This chain uses TRBV27 with TRBJ1-5; the D gene is possibly TRBD1 (6 bases). Between the trimmed V and J ends, which lost 5 bases and 2 bases, there was a span of 10 bases. Germline loops: CDR1 MNHEY, CDR2 SMNVEV (reference sequence). The CDR3 is 14 residues long.